These 9 T cell receptor beta chains share one sample of origin, sequenced in a study of cytomegalovirus exposure and HLA in healthy donors. Researchers ran the PCR with 60 Vbeta and 13 Jbeta primers. Here immunoSEQ multiplex PCR was the method, and the copy in TCRdb shows in-frame clones only, minus some. The profile covers 100,000 or so clones, with about 81% appearing a single time and 5.2% taken by the ten largest. Sequenced sample: PBMCs. These receptors were obtained from a man in his forties in good health and CMV-seropositive.

The chain couples TRBV6-5 to TRBJ2-7; D is ambiguous. Germline CDR1 and CDR2: MNHEY and SVGAGI. This CDR3 region has 15 residues. V lost 2 bases and J 5 bases, leaving 16 bases between the germline ends. The CDR3 region has the DNA TGTGCCAGCAGTTACACCGGAGAAGCAATCCACGAGCAGTACTTC. Amino acid sequence: CASSYTGEAIHEQYF.

The rearrangement links TRBV4-2 to TRBJ1-4; no clear D gene. Per germline, CDR1 LGHNA and CDR2 YNFKEQ. The CDR3 length is 17 residues. The V end lost 1 base, the J end lost 4 bases, and 16 bases lay between the germline ends. For the CDR3, the DNA is TGTGCCAGCAGCCAAGTTTCGGTGGCTTCAGGTAATGAAAAACTGTTTTTT. Amino acids: CASSQVSVASGNEKLFF.

There are a few counts of this clone. The chain links TRBV30 to TRBJ1-6; no clear D. Per germline, CDR1 GTSNPN and CDR2 SVGIG (reference sequence). The CDR3 is 14 amino acids. Trimming shortened V by 4 bases and J by 0 bases, and 7 bases separated the two germline ends. The DNA for the CDR3 is TGTGCCTGGACCTCGGGCTCCTATAATTCACCCCTCCACTTT. It translates to CAWTSGSYNSPLHF.

The chain uses TRBV5-1 and TRBJ2-7; no firm D call. The CDR3 covers 12 residues. The V gene's germline CDR1 is SGHRS and CDR2 YFSETQ. V gave up 2 bases and J gave up 2 bases, with 5 bases separating them. CDR3: CASSLAPYEQYF. The CDR3, as DNA: TGCGCCAGCAGCTTAGCCCCCTACGAGCAGTACTTC. The full variable domain, in which reference TRBV5-1 and TRBJ2-7 provide the parts outside the CDR3, is KAGVTQTPRYLIKTRGQQVTLSCSPISGHRSVSWYQQTPGQGLQFLFEYFSETQRNKGNFPGRFSGRQFSNSRSEMNVSTLELGDSALYLCASSLAPYEQYFGPGTRLTVT.

The gene calls are TRBV29-1 and TRBJ1-1; no reliable D call. Trimming cost V 7 bases and J 0 bases, with 9 bases left between them. The CDR3 runs 12 residues. Germline CDR1 SQVTM, CDR2 ANQGSEA. Written as DNA, the CDR3 is TGCAGCGCCTCTAGGATGAACACTGAAGCTTTCTTT. Protein: CSASRMNTEAFF.

Concerning this clone: Mismatch with germline at one junction end may stem from a read error. This chain connects TRBV5-1 to TRBJ2-2; TRBD2 matches at 8 bases. The CDR3 spans 13 residues. The germline V gene has CDR1 SGHRS and CDR2 YFSETQ. The CDR3 spells CASSGGVTGKLFF. The CDR3 bases are TGCGCCAGCTCGGGGGGGGTCACCGGGAAGCTGTTTTTT.

V and J are TRBV7-3 and TRBJ2-1; the D gene is possibly TRBD1 (6 bases). This CDR3 has 15 amino acids. V was pared by 4 bases and J by 4 bases, with 14 bases between. Germline values: CDR1 SGHTA, CDR2 FQGTGA. The CDR3 DNA reads as TGTGCCAGCAGCTCTAGACAGGCCCCTTACAATGAGCAGTTCTTC. This codes for CASSSRQAPYNEQFF.

CDR3 region: CASSPDLGTGDADTQYF. CDR3 nucleotide sequence: TGTGCCAGCTCACCAGATTTAGGGACAGGGGACGCAGATACGCAGTATTTT. This sequence joins TRBV18 and TRBJ2-3; 10 bases map to TRBD1. The CDR3 is 17 amino acids. V gave up 2 bases and J gave up 4 bases; unmatched junction bases: 9. The V gene's germline CDR1 is KGHSH and CDR2 LQKENI. The variable domain in full, completed from reference TRBV18 and TRBJ2-3, reads NAGVMQNPRHLVRRRGQEARLRCSPMKGHSHVYWYRQLPEEGLKFMVYLQKENIIDESGMPKERFSAEFPKEGPSILRIQQVVRGDSAAYFCASSPDLGTGDADTQYFGPGTRLTVL.

This chain uses TRBV12-5 with TRBJ1-2; 7 bases map to TRBD1. Germline V gene sequence: CDR1 LGHNT, CDR2 FRNRAP. Trimming took 1 base from V and 4 from J; bases not matched to a gene: 18. CDR3 length equals 19 residues. The CDR3 DNA reads TGTGCTAGTGGTTTGGACCCCTCAAGACAGGGACCGATGACCTATGGCTACACCTTC. As protein: CASGLDPSRQGPMTYGYTF.